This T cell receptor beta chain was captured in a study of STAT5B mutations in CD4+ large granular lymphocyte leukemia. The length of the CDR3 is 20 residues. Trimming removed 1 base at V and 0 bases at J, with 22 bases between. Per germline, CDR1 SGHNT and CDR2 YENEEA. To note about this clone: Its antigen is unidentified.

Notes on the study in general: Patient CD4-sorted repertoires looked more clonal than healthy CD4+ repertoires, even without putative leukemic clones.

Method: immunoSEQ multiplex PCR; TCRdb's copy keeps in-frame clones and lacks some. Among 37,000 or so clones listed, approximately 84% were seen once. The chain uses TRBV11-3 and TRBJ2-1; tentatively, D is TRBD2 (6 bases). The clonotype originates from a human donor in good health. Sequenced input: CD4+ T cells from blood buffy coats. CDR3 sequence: CASSLGPRSPGGTSYNEQFF. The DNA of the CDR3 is TGTGCCAGCAGCTTAGGACCGCGCTCCCCTGGGGGGACCTCCTACAATGAGCAGTTCTTC.